The 4 T cell receptor beta chains in this list originate from one sample, sequenced in a study of T cells expressing NK-cell markers. Following a re-call of the 5' RACE reads, TCRdb has one entry per CDR3 protein and lacks DNA. Listed are roughly 430,000 distinct CDR3 sequences; less than 7.5% falls within the top ten. What was sequenced was blood T cells: a sorted CD56 or NKG2C T cell subset, CD4+ or CD8+ T cells, or bulk PBMC T cells (not recorded which). These receptors were obtained from a woman aged 18 to 75 in good health.

V usage is TRBV7-8 and J usage is TRBJ1-1; the D gene TCRdb calls, TRBD1, cannot be checked with no DNA. Germline V gene sequence: CDR1 SGHVS, CDR2 FQNEAQ. The CDR3 consists of 16 residues. CDR3 in amino acids: CASSIRTGFQNTEAFF.

The chain uses TRBV20-1 and TRBJ2-3; TCRdb's assignment of TRBD2 cannot be checked, as there is no DNA. Looked up from germline, CDR1 is DFQATT and CDR2 is SNEGSKA (reference sequence). There are 14 residues in the CDR3. The CDR3 loop is CSARVRGPTDTQYF.

The CDR3 sequence is CASSLGDPGEQYF. V is TRBV5-1 and J is TRBJ2-7; as DNA is missing, the TRBD1 call by TCRdb cannot be tested. Germline-derived CDR1 and CDR2 are SGHRS and YFSETQ. The CDR3 length is 13 residues. The full variable domain, rest sourced from reference TRBV5-1 and TRBJ2-7, is KAGVTQTPRYLIKTRGQQVTLSCSPISGHRSVSWYQQTPGQGLQFLFEYFSETQRNKGNFPGRFSGRQFSNSRSEMNVSTLELGDSALYLCASSLGDPGEQYFGPGTRLTVT.

This chain connects TRBV20-1 to TRBJ2-1; no DNA is available, so the TRBD2 call from TCRdb remains unchecked. In germline, CDR1 is DFQATT, CDR2 SNEGSKA (reference sequence). This CDR3 has 16 amino acids. Here the CDR3 reads CSAQELAGVSYNEQFF.